Below are 31 T cell receptor beta chains sequenced from a single sample in a study of Graves' ophthalmopathy and Graves' hyperthyroidism (dated by TCRdb to 2017 to 2018). The sequencer listed for this sample is Illumina HiSeq 2000. For repertoire sequencing, the TCR beta CDR3 regions were amplified from RNA transcripts. HTBI primers and the Qiagen OneStep RT-PCR kit were used in a first-round RT-PCR, which was followed by a second-round multiplex PCR, size selection and purification. TCRdb took the public reads, trimmed them with fastp at Q25, ran MiXCR for clone calling and kept in-frame beta chains. Each record represents a unique CDR3 protein, reported with the most common genes and DNA among its rows. The sample records about 390,000 distinct CDR3 sequences, over 15% of which are singletons. The ten largest clones capture approximately 7% of the sample. The sample comprised peripheral blood. These receptors were obtained from a woman aged 18-29 years with stable Graves' hyperthyroidism. Donor details come from another sample of the same person, matched by shared clones.

This clonotype was observed many times. The V and J genes are TRBV4-2 and TRBJ1-2, with D unresolved. The CDR3 contains 14 residues. Germline V gene lookup returns CDR1 LGHNA and CDR2 YNFKEQ. V was cut by 0 bases and J by 4 bases, with 9 bases left in between. The CDR3 DNA sequence: TGTGCCAGCAGCCAAGAGGCGTCAGGCTATGGCTACACCTTC. It specifies CASSQEASGYGYTF.

This clonotype appeared many times. The genes are TRBV5-1 and TRBJ1-5; D remains unclear. The CDR3 spans 16 residues. Germline CDR1 and CDR2: SGHRS and YFSETQ. V lost 0 bases, J lost 0 bases, and 10 bases lay in between. CDR3 loop: CASSLVGGGSNQPQHF. The CDR3 DNA reads as TGCGCCAGCAGCTTGGTCGGAGGCGGTAGCAATCAGCCCCAGCATTTT.

This clonotype was picked up many times. The rearrangement links TRBV5-1 to TRBJ2-5; no definite D call. The CDR3 is 13 amino acids. Germline values: CDR1 SGHRS, CDR2 YFSETQ. V lost 4 bases, J lost 3 bases, and 10 bases lay in between. CDR3 loop: CASSTSREETQYF. The CDR3 DNA sequence: TGCGCCAGCAGCACCAGTAGGGAAGAGACCCAGTACTTC.

V is TRBV3-1 and J is TRBJ2-7; D not resolved. V was shortened by 1 base and J by 3 bases, with 13 bases between the two germline ends. This CDR3 spans 15 amino acids. The germline V gene encodes CDR1 LGHDT and CDR2 YNNKEL (reference sequence). CDR3 DNA: TGTGCCAGCAGCCAAGCACGGGCAACTATCTACGAGCAGTACTTC. Protein sequence: CASSQARATIYEQYF.

The sample holds many counts of this clonotype. The chain recombines TRBV12-3 or TRBV12-4 with TRBJ2-5, with 7 bases identical to TRBD2. The CDR3 consists of 15 residues. Trimming at V came to 0 bases and at J to 5 bases, leaving 6 bases not matched to a gene. CDR3 loop: CASSLAHGEGETQYF. The CDR3 DNA is TGTGCCAGCAGTTTAGCGCATGGGGAGGGGGAGACCCAGTACTTC.

This clonotype was seen repeatedly, ten times or more. The chain couples TRBV12-3 or TRBV12-4 to TRBJ2-7, with 10 bases identical to TRBD1. CDR3 length: 14 residues. V lost 2 bases, J lost 4 bases, and 2 bases stayed unmatched. CDR3 region: CASSLRQGAYEQYF. The CDR3 DNA follows: TGTGCCAGCAGTTTAAGACAGGGGGCTTACGAGCAGTACTTC.

CDR3 region: CASTPGLPQETQYF. The CDR3 DNA reads TGTGCCAGTACCCCGGGACTGCCCCAAGAGACCCAGTACTTC. The rearrangement links TRBV28 to TRBJ2-5; maybe TRBD2 (6 bases). CDR3 length: 14 residues. The germline gives CDR1 MDHEN, CDR2 SYDVKM. V dropped 9 bases and J dropped 1 base, with 15 bases sitting between them.

This clonotype was recorded a few times. The chain joins TRBV5-1 to TRBJ2-4; TRBD1 aligns across 10 bases. Germline loops: CDR1 SGHRS, CDR2 YFSETQ. The CDR3 is made up of 15 amino acids. V gave up 0 bases and J gave up 6 bases; unmatched junction bases: 3. The CDR3 loop is CASSLEWDRGNIQYF. The CDR3 bases are TGCGCCAGCAGCTTGGAATGGGACAGGGGAAACATTCAGTACTTC. Supplemented by reference TRBV5-1 and TRBJ2-4, the full variable domain reads KAGVTQTPRYLIKTRGQQVTLSCSPISGHRSVSWYQQTPGQGLQFLFEYFSETQRNKGNFPGRFSGRQFSNSRSEMNVSTLELGDSALYLCASSLEWDRGNIQYFGAGTRLSVL.

This clonotype has ten or more counts. The CDR3 sequence: CASSYSLGVETQYF. In DNA, the CDR3 is TGTGCCAGCAGTTACTCTCTGGGGGTAGAGACCCAGTACTTC. The J gene is TRBJ2-5, the V gene TRBV6-5; tentatively, D is TRBD1 or TRBD2 (5 bases each). This CDR3 region has 14 residues. The V gene lost 0 bases and the J gene lost 4 bases, with 9 bases spanning the gap. Germline CDR1 and CDR2: MNHEY and SVGAGI.

At least ten counts were recorded for this clonotype. V gene TRBV2 combines with J gene TRBJ2-3; TRBD2 matches 11 bases. In germline, CDR1 is SNHLY, CDR2 FYNNEI. V dropped 4 bases and J dropped 3; count of bases not matched to a gene: 3. CDR3 length equals 15 residues. CDR3 DNA: TGTGCCAGCAGTGGGGGGACTAGCGGTACAGATACGCAGTATTTT. It encodes CASSGGTSGTDTQYF.

This clonotype has a count of ten or more. The rearrangement links TRBV6-1 to TRBJ1-3; D gene ambiguous. With 6 bases removed from V and 0 bases from J, the gap between germline ends came to 12 bases. This CDR3 contains 15 residues. Germline-derived CDR1 and CDR2 are MNHNS and SASEGT. The CDR3 nucleotides read TGTGCCAGCAGACATACAGCGAGCTCTGGAAACACCATATATTTT. Encoded protein: CASRHTASSGNTIYF.

This clonotype was detected ten times or more. This chain uses TRBV3-1 with TRBJ1-1; TRBD1 might be the D (5 bases). V lost 2 bases to trimming and J lost 2 bases, with 15 bases between them. The CDR3 has 16 residues. Germline CDR1 is LGHDT and CDR2 is YNNKEL (reference sequence). CDR3: CASSQRSGYVNTEAFF. The CDR3 nucleotides read TGTGCCAGCAGCCAACGGTCAGGGTACGTTAACACTGAAGCTTTCTTT.

This clonotype was counted many times. This sequence joins TRBV5-1 and TRBJ2-7, with 9 nucleotides matching TRBD1. J was trimmed by 6 bases and V by 3 bases; bases with no gene match: 7. Germline V gene lookup returns CDR1 SGHRS and CDR2 YFSETQ. The CDR3 consists of 14 residues. The CDR3 DNA follows: TGCGCCAGCAGCTCCCGGGACAGGGTTGTCGAGCAGTACTTC. Protein sequence: CASSSRDRVVEQYF.

This clonotype has at least ten counts. This chain uses TRBV19 with TRBJ1-5; D possibly corresponds to TRBD1 (6 bases). The germline V gene encodes CDR1 LNHDA and CDR2 SQIVND (reference sequence). The ends were cut back, 5 bases at V and 1 base at J, with 12 bases in the middle. The CDR3 has 15 amino acids. The CDR3 reads CASSVTGWSNQPQHF. Here the CDR3 DNA reads TGTGCCAGTAGTGTCACAGGGTGGAGCAATCAGCCCCAGCATTTT.

With regard to this clonotype: A much larger clone differs from this one at a single base, so this may be a read error. This chain links TRBV29-1 with TRBJ1-2; no reliable D call. CDR1 is SQVTM, CDR2 ANQGSEA, per germline. This CDR3 spans 11 amino acids. The ends were cut back, 4 bases at V and 6 bases at J, with 9 bases in the middle. CDR3 sequence reads: CSVGLNDGYTF. The CDR3, as DNA: TGCAGCGTTGGCCTAAACGATGGCTACACCTTC.

This clonotype has at least ten counts. The rearrangement links TRBV6-5 to TRBJ1-1, with 8 positions matching TRBD1. Germline V gene data show CDR1 as MNHEY and CDR2 as SVGAGI. The CDR3 contains 14 residues. The V gene end was trimmed by 5 bases and the J gene end by 6 bases; junction bases not matched to a gene: 8. In nucleotides, the CDR3 is TGTGCCAGCAGTCCACAGGGGGAGTACGCTGAAGCTTTCTTT. This codes for CASSPQGEYAEAFF.

This clonotype has a count of ten or more. This chain uses TRBV12-3 or TRBV12-4 with TRBJ2-7; D unclear. V lost 3 bases, J lost 5 bases, and 11 bases lay in between. The CDR3 contains 13 residues. In nucleotides, the CDR3 is TGTGCCAGCAGTTTCCCACGTCGCGACGAGCAGTACTTC. Protein sequence: CASSFPRRDEQYF.

V is TRBV28 and J is TRBJ1-5; D remains unclear. CDR1 is MDHEN, CDR2 SYDVKM, per germline. This CDR3 spans 12 amino acids. The V end was cut by 6 bases, the J end by 5 bases, with 8 bases between. The CDR3 DNA follows: TGTGCCAGCAGACCTGGGGATCAGCCCCAGCATTTT. This sequence encodes CASRPGDQPQHF.

This clonotype has at least ten counts. The chain is built from TRBV11-2 and TRBJ1-1, with D unresolved. CDR1 and CDR2 from the germline V gene are SGHAT and FQNNGV. The CDR3 is 14 amino acids. Trimming removed 7 bases from V and 0 bases from J, with 12 bases in between. CDR3 region: CASTPADMNTEAFF. The CDR3 bases are TGTGCCAGCACCCCGGCAGACATGAACACTGAAGCTTTCTTT. Supplemented by reference TRBV11-2 and TRBJ1-1, the full variable domain reads EAGVAQSPRYKIIEKRQSVAFWCNPISGHATLYWYQQILGQGPKLLIQFQNNGVVDDSQLPKDRFSAERLKGVDSTLKIQPAKLEDSAVYLCASTPADMNTEAFFGQGTRLTVV.

This sequence joins TRBV30 and TRBJ2-5, with TRBD2 matching over 9 bases. CDR3 length: 15 residues. V lost 0 bases, J lost 1 base, and 3 bases stayed unmatched. Germline CDR1 reads GTSNPN; CDR2 reads SVGIG (reference sequence). The CDR3 loop is CAWSVLAGFQETQYF. For the CDR3, the DNA is TGTGCCTGGAGTGTTCTAGCGGGGTTCCAAGAGACCCAGTACTTC.

This clonotype was recorded a few times. The chain carries TRBV7-6 and TRBJ1-5, with D possibly matching TRBD1 (5 bases). The CDR3 contains 16 residues. The ends were cut back, 0 bases at V and 2 bases at J, with 11 bases in the middle. The germline V gene encodes CDR1 SGHVS and CDR2 FNYEAQ. CDR3 bases: TGTGCCAGCAGCTTAGCGAGGGGTCCGGGCAATCAGCCCCAGCATTTT. Encoded protein: CASSLARGPGNQPQHF.

On this clonotype: This may arise from a read error, as a much more abundant clone is one base away. The genes are TRBV27 and TRBJ1-1; D is unclear. Per the germline V gene, CDR1 is MNHEY and CDR2 is SMNVEV (reference sequence). The CDR3 loop spans 16 amino acids. The chain's CDR3 is CASSPVVAAMNTEACF. The CDR3 DNA reads as TGTGCCAGCAGTCCCGTTGTGGCAGCGATGAACACTGAAGCTTGCTTT.

Ten or more counts support this clonotype. The J gene is TRBJ1-6, the V gene TRBV6-1; the match to TRBD1 covers 7 bases. Trimming cost V 4 bases and J 6 bases; bases outside gene matches: 3. Germline V CDR1 and CDR2: MNHNS, SASEGT. CDR3 size: 14 residues. The CDR3 loop reads CASSGAGGNSPLHF. The CDR3 bases are TGTGCCAGCAGTGGGGCAGGGGGTAATTCACCCCTCCACTTT.

The rearrangement links TRBV5-1 to TRBJ2-5; 8 nucleotides match TRBD2. V lost 8 bases, J lost 7 bases, and 16 bases stayed unmatched. Germline-derived CDR1 and CDR2 are SGHRS and YFSETQ. The CDR3 runs 15 residues. In nucleotides, the CDR3 is TGCGCCAGTCATCAAGCGGGGGTATCGCGGGGGACCCAGTACTTC. Translated: CASHQAGVSRGTQYF.

This clonotype was detected many times. This rearrangement joins TRBV2 to TRBJ1-1; TRBD1 aligns across 7 bases. The CDR3 covers 13 residues. The germline V gene encodes CDR1 SNHLY and CDR2 FYNNEI. J was trimmed by 4 bases and V by 6 bases; bases with no gene match: 5. This CDR3 reads CASRNSGGTEAFF. The CDR3 region has the DNA TGTGCCAGCAGAAACTCAGGGGGCACTGAAGCTTTCTTT.

The rearrangement uses TRBV20-1 and TRBJ2-7; D is perhaps TRBD2 (6 bases). Looked up from germline, CDR1 is DFQATT and CDR2 is SNEGSKA (reference sequence). The CDR3 covers 14 residues. Trimming took 5 bases from V and 0 from J, leaving 14 bases between them. The CDR3 sequence is CSAPQRVGSYEQYF. The CDR3, as DNA: TGCAGTGCTCCCCAGCGGGTCGGCTCCTACGAGCAGTACTTC.

V is TRBV14 and J is TRBJ2-5; possible D gene TRBD1, 5 bases. Between the trimmed V and J ends, which lost 0 bases and 4 bases, there was a span of 12 bases. The CDR3 runs 15 residues. The germline CDR1 and CDR2 sequences are SGHDN and FVKESK. The CDR3 loop reads CASSQDSGRAETQYF. The CDR3 region has the DNA TGTGCCAGCAGCCAAGATTCGGGCAGGGCAGAGACCCAGTACTTC.

As regards this clonotype: One base away lies a much larger clone, so this may be a sequencing read error. The rearrangement joins TRBV7-9 to TRBJ1-2; D might be TRBD1 (6 bases). The CDR3 has 13 amino acids. Per germline, CDR1 SEHNR and CDR2 FQNEAQ (reference sequence). CDR3 nucleotides: TGTGCCGGCAGCCTCGGACAGTCCTATGGCTACACCTTC. Protein: CAGSLGQSYGYTF.

This clonotype was found many times. The chain has TRBV20-1 and TRBJ1-4, with D tentatively TRBD1 (5 bases). Germline CDR1 and CDR2: DFQATT and SNEGSKA (reference sequence). Trimming stripped 0 bases from V and 10 bases from J, with 21 bases between. The CDR3 length is 16 residues. DNA for the CDR3: TGCAGTGCTAGAGATATGGGGGGAGGGAGGAGAGGAAAACTGTTTTTT. This sequence encodes CSARDMGGGRRGKLFF.

This clonotype was recorded at least ten times. V and J are TRBV24-1 and TRBJ2-3; perhaps TRBD1 as D (5 bases). The CDR3 is 13 amino acids. V lost 10 bases, J lost 2 bases, and 12 bases lay in between. Germline V CDR1 and CDR2: KGHDR, SFDVKD. CDR3 coding DNA: TGTGCCACGGGGCAGGTAGACACAGATACGCAGTATTTT. This sequence encodes CATGQVDTDTQYF.

This clonotype has just one count. The CDR3 ends on some other residue instead of the conserved phenylalanine or tryptophan, so this is likely a read error. The DNA for the CDR3 is TGTGCCAGCACGGCAGGGGGATCCTACGAGCAGTACTAC. It encodes CASTAGGSYEQYY. V usage is TRBV6-2 or TRBV6-3 and J usage is TRBJ2-7; 7 nucleotides align to TRBD1. With 7 bases clipped from V and 1 base from J, the junction kept 4 bases outside the gene matches. The germline gives CDR1 MNHEY, CDR2 SVGEGT. The length of the CDR3 is 13 residues.